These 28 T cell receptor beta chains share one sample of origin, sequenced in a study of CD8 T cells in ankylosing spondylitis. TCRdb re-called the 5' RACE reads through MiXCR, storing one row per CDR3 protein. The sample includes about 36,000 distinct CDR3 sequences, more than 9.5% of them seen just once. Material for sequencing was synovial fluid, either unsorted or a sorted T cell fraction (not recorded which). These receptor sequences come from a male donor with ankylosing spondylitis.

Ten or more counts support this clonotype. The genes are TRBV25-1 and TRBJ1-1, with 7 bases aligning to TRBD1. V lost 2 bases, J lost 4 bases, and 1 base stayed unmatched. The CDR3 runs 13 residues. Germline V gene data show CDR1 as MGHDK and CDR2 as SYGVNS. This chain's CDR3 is CASSERGLTEAFF. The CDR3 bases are TGTGCCAGCAGTGAAAGGGGGCTCACTGAAGCTTTCTTT.

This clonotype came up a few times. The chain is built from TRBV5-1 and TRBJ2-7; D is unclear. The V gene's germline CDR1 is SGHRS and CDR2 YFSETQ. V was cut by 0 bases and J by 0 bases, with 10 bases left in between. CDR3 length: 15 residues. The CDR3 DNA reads TGCGCCAGCAGCTTGGATCCCGGGCTCTCCTACGAGCAGTACTTC. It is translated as CASSLDPGLSYEQYF.

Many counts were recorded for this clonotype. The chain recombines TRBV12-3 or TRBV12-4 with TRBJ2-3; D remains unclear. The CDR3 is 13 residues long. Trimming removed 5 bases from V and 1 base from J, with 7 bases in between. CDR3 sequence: CASSGVGTDTQYF. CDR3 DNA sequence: TGTGCCAGCAGTGGCGTTGGCACAGATACGCAGTATTTT.

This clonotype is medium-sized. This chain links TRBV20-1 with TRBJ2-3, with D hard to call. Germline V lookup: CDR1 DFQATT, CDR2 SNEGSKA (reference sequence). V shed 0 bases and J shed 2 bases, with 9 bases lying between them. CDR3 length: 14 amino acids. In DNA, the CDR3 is TGCAGTGCTAGAGATTTCATTTCCACAGATACGCAGTATTTT. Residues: CSARDFISTDTQYF.

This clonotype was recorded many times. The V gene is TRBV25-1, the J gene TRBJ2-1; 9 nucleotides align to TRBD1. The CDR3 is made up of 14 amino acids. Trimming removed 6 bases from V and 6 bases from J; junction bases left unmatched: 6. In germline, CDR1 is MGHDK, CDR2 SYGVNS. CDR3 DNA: TGTGCCAGCAGAGCCGGGACAGGGCCCAATGAGCAGTTCTTC. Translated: CASRAGTGPNEQFF.

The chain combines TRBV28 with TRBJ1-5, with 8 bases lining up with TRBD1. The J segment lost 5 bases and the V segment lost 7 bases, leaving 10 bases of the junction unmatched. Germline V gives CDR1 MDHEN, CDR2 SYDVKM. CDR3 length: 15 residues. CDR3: CASTFGTGRHQPQHF. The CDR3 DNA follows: TGTGCCAGCACCTTCGGGACAGGAAGACATCAGCCCCAGCATTTT.

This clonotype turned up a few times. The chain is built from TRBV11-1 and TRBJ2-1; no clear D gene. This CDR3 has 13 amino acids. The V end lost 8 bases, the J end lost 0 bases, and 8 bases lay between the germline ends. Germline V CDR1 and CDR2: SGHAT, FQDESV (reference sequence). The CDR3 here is CASLDASYNEQFF. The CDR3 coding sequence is TGTGCCAGCCTCGATGCCTCCTACAATGAGCAGTTCTTC.

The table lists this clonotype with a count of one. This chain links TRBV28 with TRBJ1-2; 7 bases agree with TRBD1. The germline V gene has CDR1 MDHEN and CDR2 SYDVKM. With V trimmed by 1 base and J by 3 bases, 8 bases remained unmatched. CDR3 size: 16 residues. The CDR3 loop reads CASSLFSDRVYYGYTF. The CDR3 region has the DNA TGTGCCAGCAGTTTATTCAGCGACAGGGTGTACTATGGCTACACCTTC.

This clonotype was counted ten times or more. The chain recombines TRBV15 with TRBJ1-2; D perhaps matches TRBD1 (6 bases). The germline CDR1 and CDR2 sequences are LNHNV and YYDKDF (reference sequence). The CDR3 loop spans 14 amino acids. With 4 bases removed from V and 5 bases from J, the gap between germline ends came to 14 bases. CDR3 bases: TGTGCCACCAGCAACACAGGGAGGAGGTATGGCTACACCTTC. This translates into CATSNTGRRYGYTF.

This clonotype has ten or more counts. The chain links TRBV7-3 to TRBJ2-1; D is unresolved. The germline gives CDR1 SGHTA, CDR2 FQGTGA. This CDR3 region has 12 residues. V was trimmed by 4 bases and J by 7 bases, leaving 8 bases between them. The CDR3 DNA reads TGTGCCAGCAGCTCGGGTCTAAATGAGCAGTTCTTC. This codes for CASSSGLNEQFF.

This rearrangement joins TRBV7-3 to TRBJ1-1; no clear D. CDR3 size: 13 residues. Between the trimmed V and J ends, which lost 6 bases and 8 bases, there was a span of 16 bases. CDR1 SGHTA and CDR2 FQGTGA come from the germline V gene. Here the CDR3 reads CASRSPGLTEAFF. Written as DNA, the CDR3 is TGTGCCAGCAGGTCCCCCGGCCTCACGGAAGCTTTCTTT. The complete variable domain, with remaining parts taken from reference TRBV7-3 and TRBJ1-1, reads GAGVSQTPSNKVTEKGKYVELRCDPISGHTALYWYRQSLGQGPEFLIYFQGTGAADDSGLPNDRFFAVRPEGSVSTLKIQRTERGDSAVYLCASRSPGLTEAFFGQGTRLTVV.

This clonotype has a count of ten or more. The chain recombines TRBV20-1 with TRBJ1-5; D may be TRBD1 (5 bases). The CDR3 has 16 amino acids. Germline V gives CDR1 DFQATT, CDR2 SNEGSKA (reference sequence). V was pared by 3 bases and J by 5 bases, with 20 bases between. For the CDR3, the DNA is TGCAGTGCTAGGGCCAAGGGGTGGTCATGGGATCAGCCCCAGCATTTT. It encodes CSARAKGWSWDQPQHF.

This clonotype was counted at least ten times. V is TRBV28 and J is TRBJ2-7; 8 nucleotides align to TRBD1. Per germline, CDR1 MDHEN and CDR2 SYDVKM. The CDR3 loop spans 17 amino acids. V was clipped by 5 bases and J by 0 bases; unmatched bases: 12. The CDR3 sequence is CASSIPLTGDGSYEQYF. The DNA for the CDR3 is TGTGCCAGCAGTATCCCGCTGACAGGGGATGGCTCCTACGAGCAGTACTTC.

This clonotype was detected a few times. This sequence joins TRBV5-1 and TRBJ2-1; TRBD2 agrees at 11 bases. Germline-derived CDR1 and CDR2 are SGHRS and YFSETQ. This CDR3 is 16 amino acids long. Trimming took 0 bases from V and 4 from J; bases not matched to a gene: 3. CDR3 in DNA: TGCGCCAGCAGCTTGGAAGGGACTAGCGGATACAATGAGCAGTTCTTC. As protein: CASSLEGTSGYNEQFF.

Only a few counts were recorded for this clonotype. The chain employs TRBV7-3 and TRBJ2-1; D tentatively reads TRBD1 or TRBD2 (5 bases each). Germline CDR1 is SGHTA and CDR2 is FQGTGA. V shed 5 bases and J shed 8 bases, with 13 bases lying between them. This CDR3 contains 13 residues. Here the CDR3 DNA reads TGTGCCAGCAGCCCGGGACCCCGGGATGAGCAGTTCTTC. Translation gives CASSPGPRDEQFF.

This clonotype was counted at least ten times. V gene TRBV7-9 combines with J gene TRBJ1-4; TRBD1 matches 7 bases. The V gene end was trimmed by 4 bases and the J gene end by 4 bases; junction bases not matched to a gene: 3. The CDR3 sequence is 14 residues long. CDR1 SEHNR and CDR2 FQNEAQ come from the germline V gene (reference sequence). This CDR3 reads CASSSRDSNEKLFF. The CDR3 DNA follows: TGTGCCAGCAGCTCGCGGGACAGTAATGAAAAACTGTTTTTT.

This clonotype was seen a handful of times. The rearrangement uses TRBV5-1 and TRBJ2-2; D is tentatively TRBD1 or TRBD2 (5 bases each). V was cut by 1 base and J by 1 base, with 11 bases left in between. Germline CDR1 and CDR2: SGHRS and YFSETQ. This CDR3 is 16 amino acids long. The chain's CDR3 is CASSLMGVKNTGELFF. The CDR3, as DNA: TGCGCCAGCAGCTTGATGGGGGTCAAGAACACCGGGGAGCTGTTTTTT. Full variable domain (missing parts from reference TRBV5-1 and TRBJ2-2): KAGVTQTPRYLIKTRGQQVTLSCSPISGHRSVSWYQQTPGQGLQFLFEYFSETQRNKGNFPGRFSGRQFSNSRSEMNVSTLELGDSALYLCASSLMGVKNTGELFFGEGSRLTVL.

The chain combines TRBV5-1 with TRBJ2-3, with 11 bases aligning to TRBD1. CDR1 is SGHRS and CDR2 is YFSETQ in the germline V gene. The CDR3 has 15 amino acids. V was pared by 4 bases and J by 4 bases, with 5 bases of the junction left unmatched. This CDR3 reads CASSLGGQGADTQYF. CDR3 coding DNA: TGCGCCAGCAGCCTGGGGGGACAGGGGGCAGATACGCAGTATTTT.

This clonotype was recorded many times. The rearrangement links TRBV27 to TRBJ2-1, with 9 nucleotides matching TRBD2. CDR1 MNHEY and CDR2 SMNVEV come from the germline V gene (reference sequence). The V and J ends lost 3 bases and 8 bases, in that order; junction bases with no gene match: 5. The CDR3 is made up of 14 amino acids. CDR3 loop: CASSFLAGRDEQFF. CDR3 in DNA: TGTGCCAGCAGTTTTCTAGCGGGACGGGATGAGCAGTTCTTC.

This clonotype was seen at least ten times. CDR3 amino acids: CASSDRDRTYEQYF. The CDR3 nucleotides read TGTGCCAGCAGCGACCGGGACAGGACCTACGAGCAGTACTTC. The V gene is TRBV7-9, the J gene TRBJ2-7; 8 nucleotides align to TRBD1. Germline CDR1 is SEHNR and CDR2 is FQNEAQ (reference sequence). V gave up 5 bases and J gave up 2 bases; unmatched junction bases: 5. This CDR3 comprises 14 residues.

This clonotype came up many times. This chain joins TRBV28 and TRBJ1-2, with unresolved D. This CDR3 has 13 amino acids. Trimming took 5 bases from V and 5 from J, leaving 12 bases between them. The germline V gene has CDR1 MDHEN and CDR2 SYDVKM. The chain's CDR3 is CASSDTLAYGYTF. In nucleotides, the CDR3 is TGTGCCAGCAGTGACACACTCGCTTATGGCTACACCTTC.

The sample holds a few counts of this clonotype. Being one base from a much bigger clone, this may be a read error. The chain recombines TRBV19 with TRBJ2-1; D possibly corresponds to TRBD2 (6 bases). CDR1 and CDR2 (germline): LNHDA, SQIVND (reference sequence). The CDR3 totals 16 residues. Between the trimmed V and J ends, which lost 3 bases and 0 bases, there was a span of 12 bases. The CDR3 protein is CASSITRDFSYNEQFF. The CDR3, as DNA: TGTGCCAGTAGTATTACAAGGGACTTCTCCTACAATGAGCAGTTCTTC.

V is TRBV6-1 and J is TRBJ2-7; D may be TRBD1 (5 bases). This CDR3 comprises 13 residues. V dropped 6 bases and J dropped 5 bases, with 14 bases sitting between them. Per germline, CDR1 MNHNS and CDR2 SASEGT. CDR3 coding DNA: TGTGCCAGCAGAGGGGTTTTGAAGAACGAGCAGTACTTC. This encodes CASRGVLKNEQYF.

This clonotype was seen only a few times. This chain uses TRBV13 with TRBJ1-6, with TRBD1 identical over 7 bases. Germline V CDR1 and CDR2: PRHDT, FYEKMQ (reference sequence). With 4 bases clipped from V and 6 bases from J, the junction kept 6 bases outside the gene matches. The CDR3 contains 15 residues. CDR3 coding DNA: TGTGCCAGCAGCTCAGCCTACAGGGGTAATTCACCCCTCCACTTT. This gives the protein CASSSAYRGNSPLHF.

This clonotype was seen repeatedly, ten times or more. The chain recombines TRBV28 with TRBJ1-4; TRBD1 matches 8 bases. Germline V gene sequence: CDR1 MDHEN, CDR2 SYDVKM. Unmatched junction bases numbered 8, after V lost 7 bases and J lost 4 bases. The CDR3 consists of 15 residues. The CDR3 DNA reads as TGTGCCAGCAACCCCAGGGGGCGCGGTAATGAAAAACTGTTTTTT. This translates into CASNPRGRGNEKLFF.

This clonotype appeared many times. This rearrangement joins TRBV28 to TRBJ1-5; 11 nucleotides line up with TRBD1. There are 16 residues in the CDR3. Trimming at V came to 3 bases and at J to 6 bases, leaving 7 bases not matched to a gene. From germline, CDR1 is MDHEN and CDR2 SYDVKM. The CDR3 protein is CASSFAGTGGVQPQHF. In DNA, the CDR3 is TGTGCCAGCAGTTTTGCCGGGACAGGGGGTGTTCAGCCCCAGCATTTT.

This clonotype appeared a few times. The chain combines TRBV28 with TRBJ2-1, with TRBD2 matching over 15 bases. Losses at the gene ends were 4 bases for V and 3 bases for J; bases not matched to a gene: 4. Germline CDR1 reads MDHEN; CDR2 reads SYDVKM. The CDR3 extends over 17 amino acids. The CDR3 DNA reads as TGTGCCAGCAGTTCAGGACTAGCGGGAGGGATCTACAATGAGCAGTTCTTC. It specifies CASSSGLAGGIYNEQFF.

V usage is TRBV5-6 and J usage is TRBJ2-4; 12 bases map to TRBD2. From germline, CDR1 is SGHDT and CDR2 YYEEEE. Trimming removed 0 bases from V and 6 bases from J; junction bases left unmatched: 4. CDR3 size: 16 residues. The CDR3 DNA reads TGTGCCAGCAGCTTGGAGACTAGCGGGAGAGCAAACATTCAGTACTTC. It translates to CASSLETSGRANIQYF.